The T cell receptor (beta chain) under discussion was sequenced for a study of cytomegalovirus exposure and HLA in healthy donors. Germline lookup yields CDR1 ENHRY and CDR2 SYGVKD. The trim removed 6 bases at V and 6 bases at J, leaving 4 bases unmatched. The CDR3 covers 12 residues. 60 Vbeta and 13 Jbeta primers were used in PCR. Method: immunoSEQ multiplex PCR; TCRdb's copy keeps in-frame clones and lacks some. The data show fewer than 120,000 clones, around 88% seen once. The chain recombines TRBV10-3 with TRBJ1-1, with 7 bases identical to TRBD1. Sequencing input: PBMCs. The receptor comes from a middle-aged man in good health and CMV-seronegative. The CDR3 spells CAISQGEPEAFF. The CDR3, as DNA: TGTGCCATCAGCCAGGGGGAGCCTGAAGCTTTCTTT.